This T cell receptor (beta chain) comes out of a study of blood T cells in healthy people across ages. Study summary: Capture by template switching was about one barcoded beta molecule per two T cells.

Study outcomes and limitations: Naive T cell percentage showed a strong correlation with TCR beta diversity.

Looked up from germline, CDR1 is MNHNY and CDR2 is SVGAGI (reference sequence). The CDR3 has 13 amino acids. Note on this clonotype: The antigen remains unidentified. One end of the junction fails to match germline, which may point to a read error.

Using a J-beta primer mix together with a sample-barcoded 5' primer, a second PCR was run for roughly 7 to 11 cycles. TCRdb reprocessed the 5' RACE reads via MiXCR and lists one record per CDR3 protein. The repertoire holds some 1.7 million distinct CDR3 sequences, with 28% as singletons. The J gene is TRBJ2-3, the V gene TRBV6-6; perhaps TRBD1 as D (6 bases). Specimen: blood. The sequence was obtained from a woman under 40 in good health. The CDR3 sequence: CASSKPGEDAQYF. As DNA, the CDR3 is TGTGCCAGCAGTAAACCAGGGGAAGATGCGCAGTATTTT.